This is a list of T cell receptor beta chains from one sample in a study of T cell responses to AZD1222 COVID-19 vaccine. The protocol was immunoSEQ multiplex PCR, while the TCRdb copy is restricted to in-frame clones and leaves out a portion. This table has under 200,000 clones, 90% to 95% appearing once. Sequenced here: peripheral blood, sampled 28 days after the second dose of the MenACWY control vaccine. The receptors stem from an adult who received the MenACWY meningococcal vaccine as a control. Both conserved end residues are part of each CDR3. Fields, in order: clone size, D gene, V gene, CDR3 length, J gene, CDR3 protein, CDR3 DNA. The D gene is left open where the match is weak. Clone size, where shown, is once, few, many, or a class for clones that have expanded.

NA	NA	TRBV12-3/TRBV12-4	13	TRBJ2-1	CASSRDSHNEQFF	TGTGCCAGCAGCCGGGACTCCCACAATGAGCAGTTCTTC
once	NA	TRBV30	13	TRBJ1-6	CAWGAGDNSPLHF	TGTGCCTGGGGCGCCGGAGATAATTCACCCCTCCACTTT
NA	NA	TRBV5-5	13	TRBJ1-5	CASSPLDNQPQHF	TGTGCCAGCAGCCCACTAGACAATCAGCCCCAGCATTTT
NA	NA	TRBV28	12	TRBJ1-2	CASSLLWGRYTF	TGTGCCAGCAGTTTATTGTGGGGGCGCTACACCTTC
NA	NA	TRBV6-5	14	TRBJ1-1	CASSYGPRRTEAFF	TGTGCCAGCAGTTACGGGCCAAGGCGTACTGAAGCTTTCTTT
few	TRBD2	TRBV7-2	16	TRBJ2-1	CASSFSGSAAYNEQFF	TGTGCCAGCAGCTTTAGCGGGAGTGCCGCCTACAATGAGCAGTTCTTC
NA	NA	TRBV5-4	14	TRBJ1-6	CASSFGGNNSPLHF	TGTGCCAGCAGCTTTGGGGGAAATAATTCACCCCTCCACTTT
NA	NA	TRBV12-3/TRBV12-4	13	TRBJ1-2	CASSPGGGYGYTF	TGTGCCAGCTCGCCGGGCGGGGGGTATGGCTACACCTTC
NA	NA	TRBV12-3/TRBV12-4	13	TRBJ1-2	CASSLAGNYGYTF	TGTGCCAGCAGTTTAGCAGGAAACTATGGCTACACCTTC
NA	TRBD2	TRBV7-9	15	TRBJ2-7	CASSPSGVPSEEQYF	TGTGCCAGCAGCCCTAGCGGGGTTCCCTCGGAGGAGCAGTACTTC
NA	NA	TRBV30	15	TRBJ2-2	CAWSSHPDLGGELFF	TGTGCCTGGAGTTCTCACCCGGACTTGGGCGGGGAGCTGTTTTTT
NA	TRBD2	TRBV19	18	TRBJ2-1	CASTTPISGVSSYNEQFF	TGTGCCAGTACCACGCCCATTAGCGGGGTGAGCTCCTACAATGAGCAGTTCTTC
NA	NA	TRBV3-1/TRBV3-2	16	TRBJ2-4	CASSQPRGPGGNIQYF	TGTGCCAGCAGCCAACCCAGGGGACCCGGGGGAAACATTCAGTACTTC
NA	TRBD2	TRBV4-2	13	TRBJ2-3	CASSPGTTDTQYF	TGTGCCAGCAGCCCCGGGACTACTGATACGCAGTATTTT
NA	NA	TRBV11-3	15	TRBJ2-6	CASSYRMAGANVLTF	TGTGCCAGCAGCTACCGGATGGCTGGGGCCAACGTCCTGACTTTC
NA	TRBD2	TRBV30	17	TRBJ2-7	CAYTGLAGGPRSYEQYF	TGTGCCTACACGGGACTAGCGGGAGGGCCTCGCTCCTACGAGCAGTACTTC